These T cell receptor beta chains were read from a single sample in a study of blood T cell repertoires in COVID-19. The method was immunoSEQ multiplex PCR; TCRdb's version includes in-frame clones alone and lacks a portion of them. The repertoire consists of 120,000 or so clones, with over 65% occurring once and the leading ten covering 4% to 5.5%. Sample: peripheral blood. These TCRs come from a woman in her 70s with acute or convalescent COVID-19. CDR3s include the opening cysteine and the closing phenylalanine or tryptophan. The order of the fields is D gene, J gene, V gene, clone size, CDR3 protein, CDR3 DNA. A D gene is named only where the DNA matches it firmly. The size of a clone is reported for some rows only, either as once, few or many, or as a class for expanded clones.

D gene: NA
J gene: TRBJ1-2
V gene: TRBV19
clone size: NA
CDR3 protein: CASTGGGLNYGYTF
CDR3 DNA: TGTGCCAGTACTGGGGGAGGCCTTAACTATGGCTACACCTTC

D gene: NA
J gene: TRBJ1-5
V gene: TRBV7-7
clone size: few
CDR3 protein: CASSSVVGQPQHF
CDR3 DNA: TGTGCCAGCAGCTCCGTTGTCGGTCAGCCCCAGCATTTT

D gene: NA
J gene: TRBJ2-7
V gene: TRBV5-4
clone size: NA
CDR3 protein: CASSSSAGRSYEQYF
CDR3 DNA: TGTGCCAGCAGCTCGTCCGCGGGGCGGTCCTACGAGCAGTACTTC

D gene: NA
J gene: TRBJ1-1
V gene: TRBV19
clone size: NA
CDR3 protein: CASSIEKTVYTEAFF
CDR3 DNA: TGTGCCAGTAGTATAGAAAAAACAGTTTACACTGAAGCTTTTTTT

D gene: TRBD1
J gene: TRBJ1-1
V gene: TRBV19
clone size: NA
CDR3 protein: CATQAPDRGTEAFF
CDR3 DNA: TGTGCCACCCAAGCGCCGGACAGGGGCACTGAAGCTTTCTTT

D gene: TRBD1
J gene: TRBJ2-3
V gene: TRBV11-2
clone size: NA
CDR3 protein: CASSSALGGTGTDTQYF
CDR3 DNA: TGTGCCAGCAGCTCGGCCCTCGGGGGGACAGGGACAGATACGCAGTATTTT

D gene: TRBD1
J gene: TRBJ1-1
V gene: TRBV7-9
clone size: NA
CDR3 protein: CASSYGDRDTEAFF
CDR3 DNA: TGTGCCAGCAGCTACGGGGACAGGGACACTGAAGCTTTCTTT

D gene: NA
J gene: TRBJ1-1
V gene: TRBV6-2/TRBV6-3
clone size: few
CDR3 protein: CASSPDGNQAEAFF
CDR3 DNA: TGTGCCAGCAGCCCCGACGGGAATCAAGCTGAAGCTTTCTTT

D gene: TRBD2
J gene: TRBJ2-3
V gene: TRBV6-2/TRBV6-3
clone size: NA
CDR3 protein: CASSPSSGGSTDTQYF
CDR3 DNA: TGTGCCAGCAGTCCCTCTAGCGGGGGGAGCACAGATACGCAGTATTTT

D gene: TRBD2
J gene: TRBJ2-5
V gene: TRBV7-8
clone size: NA
CDR3 protein: CASSRSGGETQYF
CDR3 DNA: TGTGCCAGCAGCCGTAGCGGGGGGGAGACCCAGTACTTC

D gene: NA
J gene: TRBJ1-4
V gene: TRBV15
clone size: NA
CDR3 protein: CATSPGGGGRSTNEKLFF
CDR3 DNA: TGTGCCACCAGCCCTGGTGGGGGGGGAAGGTCAACTAATGAAAAACTGTTTTTT

D gene: TRBD1
J gene: TRBJ1-2
V gene: TRBV2
clone size: NA
CDR3 protein: CASRIGQERGYTF
CDR3 DNA: TGTGCCAGCCGAATTGGACAGGAACGTGGCTACACCTTC

D gene: NA
J gene: TRBJ1-1
V gene: TRBV5-1
clone size: few
CDR3 protein: CASSLGEMSTEAFF
CDR3 DNA: TGCGCCAGCAGCTTGGGGGAGATGAGCACTGAAGCTTTCTTT

D gene: NA
J gene: TRBJ1-2
V gene: TRBV9
clone size: NA
CDR3 protein: CASSAHVGGSYGYTF
CDR3 DNA: TGTGCCAGCAGCGCTCACGTGGGGGGTAGTTATGGCTACACCTTC

D gene: NA
J gene: TRBJ1-4
V gene: TRBV7-9
clone size: NA
CDR3 protein: CASSSQEKLFF
CDR3 DNA: TGTGCCAGCAGCTCACAAGAAAAACTGTTTTTT

D gene: TRBD1
J gene: TRBJ1-3
V gene: TRBV20-1
clone size: NA
CDR3 protein: CSASDRDRGFGNTIYF
CDR3 DNA: TGCAGTGCTAGTGACCGGGACAGGGGATTTGGAAACACCATATATTTT

D gene: NA
J gene: TRBJ1-1
V gene: TRBV18
clone size: once
CDR3 protein: CASSPGRNTEAFF
CDR3 DNA: TGTGCCAGCTCACCAGGGAGGAACACTGAAGCTTTCTTT

D gene: NA
J gene: TRBJ1-2
V gene: TRBV7-2
clone size: NA
CDR3 protein: CVIGGSEGYTF
CDR3 DNA: TGTGTCATCGGGGGGTCGGAAGGCTACACCTTC

D gene: NA
J gene: TRBJ1-1
V gene: TRBV2
clone size: NA
CDR3 protein: CATEEENTEAFF
CDR3 DNA: TGTGCCACCGAGGAGGAGAACACTGAAGCTTTCTTT

D gene: TRBD1
J gene: TRBJ1-2
V gene: TRBV11-2
clone size: NA
CDR3 protein: CASSLDRGHGYTF
CDR3 DNA: TGTGCCAGCAGCTTAGACAGGGGGCATGGCTACACCTTC

D gene: NA
J gene: TRBJ1-1
V gene: TRBV18
clone size: NA
CDR3 protein: CASSPVRDWYTEAFF
CDR3 DNA: TGTGCCAGCTCACCTGTGAGAGACTGGTACACTGAAGCTTTCTTT

D gene: NA
J gene: TRBJ1-2
V gene: TRBV3-1/TRBV3-2
clone size: NA
CDR3 protein: CASSQGQLGYTF
CDR3 DNA: TGTGCCAGCAGCCAGGGGCAATTGGGCTACACCTTC

D gene: NA
J gene: TRBJ1-2
V gene: TRBV9
clone size: NA
CDR3 protein: CASSVWDIGGYTF
CDR3 DNA: TGTGCCAGCAGCGTTTGGGACATTGGTGGCTACACCTTC

D gene: TRBD1
J gene: TRBJ1-1
V gene: TRBV5-1
clone size: NA
CDR3 protein: CASSLLAGTVGPTEAFF
CDR3 DNA: TGCGCCAGCAGCCTTTTAGCCGGGACAGTGGGGCCCACTGAAGCTTTCTTT

D gene: NA
J gene: TRBJ2-1
V gene: TRBV9
clone size: NA
CDR3 protein: CASSPPPGVNEQFF
CDR3 DNA: TGTGCCAGCAGCCCGCCCCCAGGGGTGAATGAGCAGTTCTTC

D gene: TRBD1
J gene: TRBJ2-2
V gene: TRBV10-3
clone size: few
CDR3 protein: CAISGTGNTGELFF
CDR3 DNA: TGTGCCATCAGTGGGACAGGGAACACCGGGGAGCTGTTTTTT

D gene: NA
J gene: TRBJ1-6
V gene: TRBV15
clone size: NA
CDR3 protein: CATSRELSSRGNSPLHF
CDR3 DNA: TGTGCCACCAGCAGAGAGTTGAGCAGCAGGGGCAATTCACCCCTCCACTTT

D gene: TRBD1
J gene: TRBJ1-1
V gene: TRBV6-5
clone size: NA
CDR3 protein: CASKGQVHTEAFF
CDR3 DNA: TGTGCCAGCAAGGGACAGGTCCACACTGAAGCTTTCTTT

D gene: NA
J gene: TRBJ2-3
V gene: TRBV9
clone size: NA
CDR3 protein: CASRASGRGEDTQYF
CDR3 DNA: TGTGCCAGCAGAGCCTCAGGGAGGGGGGAGGATACGCAGTATTTT

D gene: NA
J gene: TRBJ2-1
V gene: TRBV5-1
clone size: NA
CDR3 protein: CASSLASGNYNEQFF
CDR3 DNA: TGCGCCAGCAGCTTGGCCTCAGGCAACTACAATGAGCAGTTCTTC

D gene: NA
J gene: TRBJ1-6
V gene: TRBV25-1
clone size: NA
CDR3 protein: CASKGNSYNSPLHF
CDR3 DNA: TGTGCCAGCAAGGGGAACTCCTATAATTCACCCCTCCACTTT